These 16 T cell receptor beta chains were sequenced from one sample in a study of T cells after yellow fever vaccination (dated by TCRdb to between 2018 and 2020). The sample's treatment or condition, from its label and the paper: live attenuated yellow fever vaccine strain. Library preparation was by 5' RACE. The sequencer was an Illumina HiSeq 2500. TCRdb took the public reads, trimmed them with fastp at Q25, ran MiXCR for clone calling and kept in-frame beta chains. Every distinct CDR3 protein forms one entry, paired with its most common genes and DNA. This sample lists some 560,000 distinct CDR3 sequences; 17% were detected once. Roughly 17% of the sample is held by the ten biggest clonotypes. This material consisted of PBMCs, taken 4 to 5 days after the first yellow fever vaccination. The receptor source for this set is a man between 18 and 35 years old who received the YFV17D yellow fever vaccine.

This rearrangement joins TRBV10-3 to TRBJ2-3; D may correspond to TRBD1 or TRBD2 (5 bases each). V was clipped by 4 bases and J by 4 bases, with 9 bases between them. Germline lookup yields CDR1 ENHRY and CDR2 SYGVKD. The length of the CDR3 is 13 residues. This CDR3 is CAISGGVPDTQYF. The DNA of the CDR3 is TGTGCCATCAGTGGAGGGGTACCAGATACGCAGTATTTT.

The chain joins TRBV7-3 to TRBJ2-1; D is possibly TRBD2 (7 bases). In germline, CDR1 is SGHTA, CDR2 FQGTGA. Trimming took off 5 bases at V and 6 bases at J, with 23 bases between the two ends. This CDR3 contains 17 residues. The CDR3 is CASSRGGGHLLGNEQFF. The CDR3 DNA follows: TGTGCCAGCAGCCGAGGGGGGGGACACTTATTGGGCAATGAGCAGTTCTTC.

The chain uses TRBV29-1 and TRBJ1-2; D uncertain. CDR1 is SQVTM and CDR2 is ANQGSEA in the germline V gene. Trimming shortened V by 7 bases and J by 7 bases, and 13 bases separated the two germline ends. This CDR3 has 11 amino acids. CDR3 sequence (DNA): TGCAGCGCCCTCTTGGGTGGTGGCTACACCTTC. Translated: CSALLGGGYTF. The complete variable domain, with remaining parts taken from reference TRBV29-1 and TRBJ1-2, reads SAVISQKPSRDICQRGTSLTIQCQVDSQVTMMFWYRQQPGQSLTLIATANQGSEATYESGFVIDKFPISRPNLTFSTLTVSNMSPEDSSIYLCSALLGGGYTFGSGTRLTVV.

The V and J genes are TRBV6-1 and TRBJ2-5; TRBD1 matches 8 bases. The CDR3 covers 14 residues. Losses at the gene ends were 6 bases for V and 5 bases for J; bases not matched to a gene: 8. Germline loops: CDR1 MNHNS, CDR2 SASEGT. CDR3 DNA sequence: TGTGCCAGCAGGCAGACAGGGGTTGGGGAGACCCAGTACTTC. It specifies CASRQTGVGETQYF.

This chain joins TRBV7-2 and TRBJ1-2; 7 nucleotides agree with TRBD1. The CDR3 runs to 14 residues. J was trimmed by 0 bases and V by 8 bases; bases with no gene match: 6. CDR1 SGHTA and CDR2 FQGNSA come from the germline V gene. The DNA for the CDR3 is TGTGCCAGCGGCCAAGGGACAGCTAACTATGGCTACACCTTC. It codes for CASGQGTANYGYTF. Drawing the rest from reference TRBV7-2 and TRBJ1-2, the complete variable domain is GAGVSQSPSNKVTEKGKDVELRCDPISGHTALYWYRQSLGQGLEFLIYFQGNSAPDKSGLPSDRFSAERTGGSVSTLTIQRTQQEDSAVYLCASGQGTANYGYTFGSGTRLTVV.

In DNA, the CDR3 is TGCGCCAGCAGTCGCAACAAGGGGGCCCCTGAAGCTTTCTTT. This gives the protein CASSRNKGAPEAFF. The chain joins TRBV4-3 to TRBJ1-1, with TRBD1 identical over 7 bases. Germline V CDR1 and CDR2: LGHNA, YSLEER. The CDR3 covers 14 residues. V dropped 6 bases and J dropped 6; count of bases not matched to a gene: 10.

The rearrangement links TRBV10-1 to TRBJ2-7; a weak D match, TRBD1 (6 bases). The germline V and J ends were trimmed by 1 base and 1 base, with 11 bases remaining between them. The CDR3 totals 15 residues. The germline V gene encodes CDR1 WNHNN and CDR2 SYGVQD (reference sequence). The chain's CDR3 is CASSEWAGESYEQYF. The CDR3 region has the DNA TGCGCCAGCAGTGAGTGGGCAGGGGAATCCTACGAGCAGTACTTC.

This clonotype was seen a handful of times. This chain uses TRBV5-6 with TRBJ2-1, with 13 bases that match TRBD2. The CDR3 totals 19 residues. Per the germline V gene, CDR1 is SGHDT and CDR2 is YYEEEE. V dropped 3 bases and J dropped 8; count of bases not matched to a gene: 17. The CDR3 sequence is CASSSPIGLAGDLTDEQFF. In DNA form, the CDR3 reads TGTGCCAGCAGCTCACCGATTGGACTAGCGGGGGACCTTACCGATGAGCAGTTCTTC.

This clonotype has only a few counts. The chain employs TRBV30 and TRBJ2-3; D perhaps matches TRBD2 (6 bases). V was shortened by 4 bases and J by 1 base, with 18 bases between the two germline ends. The length of the CDR3 is 16 residues. Germline V lookup: CDR1 GTSNPN, CDR2 SVGIG (reference sequence). The CDR3: CAWTTIRGGGTDTQYF. CDR3 DNA sequence: TGTGCCTGGACCACTATACGGGGCGGGGGCACAGATACGCAGTATTTT.

The chain combines TRBV7-6 with TRBJ1-2; D is ambiguous. CDR1 and CDR2 from the germline V gene are SGHVS and FNYEAQ. CDR3 length: 14 residues. The V and J ends lost 5 bases and 5 bases respectively, with 15 bases between them. CDR3 sequence (DNA): TGTGCCAGCAGCCAAGCGGCCGGCGAGTATGGCTACACCTTC. This gives the protein CASSQAAGEYGYTF.

The chain combines TRBV5-1 with TRBJ1-5, with D perhaps matching TRBD1 (6 bases). CDR3 size: 14 residues. V dropped 4 bases and J dropped 2 bases, with 10 bases sitting between them. The V gene's germline CDR1 is SGHRS and CDR2 YFSETQ. The CDR3 DNA reads TGCGCCAGCAGCCAGGGGTATGGCAATCAGCCCCAGCATTTT. Translated, it gives CASSQGYGNQPQHF.

This clonotype turned up a few times. The V gene is TRBV11-2, the J gene TRBJ2-5; D uncertain. Trimming cost V 5 bases and J 0 bases, with 13 bases left between them. This CDR3 has 15 residues. From germline, CDR1 is SGHAT and CDR2 FQNNGV. The CDR3 spells CASSLMAGNQETQYF. CDR3 coding DNA: TGTGCCAGCAGCCTCATGGCAGGCAACCAAGAGACCCAGTACTTC.

This CDR3 is CASSKGDRGSPLHF. CDR3 nucleotides: TGTGCCAGCAGTAAAGGGGACAGGGGATCACCCCTCCACTTT. J is TRBJ1-6 and V is TRBV12-3 or TRBV12-4; 10 positions match TRBD1. With 5 bases clipped from V and 10 bases from J, the junction kept 5 bases outside the gene matches. The CDR3 has 14 amino acids.

The chain recombines TRBV7-2 with TRBJ2-1, with D perhaps matching TRBD1 or TRBD2 (5 bases each). The ends were cut back, 2 bases at V and 5 bases at J, with 10 bases in the middle. CDR1 and CDR2 from the germline V gene are SGHTA and FQGNSA. The CDR3 length is 14 residues. In nucleotides, the CDR3 is TGTGCCAGCAGCTTATCCGGGGCGCACAATGAGCAGTTCTTC. Translating it yields CASSLSGAHNEQFF.

V is TRBV18 and J is TRBJ2-3; D unresolved. The CDR3 extends over 14 amino acids. Trimming stripped 1 base from V and 3 bases from J, with 8 bases between. Germline V gives CDR1 KGHSH, CDR2 LQKENI. The CDR3 nucleotides are TGTGCCAGCTCACCACAGCTAGGTACAGATACGCAGTATTTT. It is translated as CASSPQLGTDTQYF.

CDR3 region: CASSRVGLSNTEAFF. CDR3 DNA sequence: TGTGCCAGCAGCAGGGTTGGGTTATCGAACACTGAAGCTTTCTTT. V usage is TRBV6-1 and J usage is TRBJ1-1; TRBD1 is a possible D gene (5 bases). The CDR3 runs 15 residues. CDR1 is MNHNS, CDR2 SASEGT, per germline. V shed 6 bases and J shed 1 base, with 15 bases lying between them.